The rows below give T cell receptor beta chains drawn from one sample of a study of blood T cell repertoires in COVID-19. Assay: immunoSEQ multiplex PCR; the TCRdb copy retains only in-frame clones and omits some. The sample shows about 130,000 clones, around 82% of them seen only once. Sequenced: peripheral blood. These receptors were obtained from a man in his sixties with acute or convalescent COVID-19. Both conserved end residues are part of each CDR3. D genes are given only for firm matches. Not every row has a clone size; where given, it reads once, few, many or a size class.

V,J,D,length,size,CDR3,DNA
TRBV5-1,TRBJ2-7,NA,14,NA,CASSPDGTPYEQYF,TGCGCCAGCAGCCCGGATGGGACACCCTACGAGCAGTACTTC
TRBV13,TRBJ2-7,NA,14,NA,CASSLASTAVEQYF,TGTGCCAGCAGCTTAGCTAGCACCGCGGTCGAGCAGTACTTC
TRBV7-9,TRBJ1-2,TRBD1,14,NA,CASSPRDRGYGYTF,TGTGCCAGCAGCCCCCGGGACAGGGGATACGGCTACACCTTC
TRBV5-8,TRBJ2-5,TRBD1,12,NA,CASSGGGETQYF,TGTGCCAGCTCAGGGGGCGGAGAGACCCAGTACTTC
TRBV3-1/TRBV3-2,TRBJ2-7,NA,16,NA,CASSQVGARRGYEQYF,TGTGCCAGCAGCCAAGTAGGAGCTAGAAGGGGCTACGAGCAGTACTTC
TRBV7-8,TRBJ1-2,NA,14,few,CASSSGGTNYGYTF,TGTGCCAGCAGCTCCGGGGGGACAAACTATGGCTACACCTTC
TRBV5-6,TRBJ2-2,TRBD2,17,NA,CASSSPGLARNTGELFF,TGTGCCAGCAGCTCACCGGGACTAGCGAGGAACACCGGGGAGCTGTTTTTT
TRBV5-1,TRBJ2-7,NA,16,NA,CASSLWDTTYSYEQYF,TGCGCCAGCAGCTTGTGGGACACGACCTACTCCTACGAGCAGTACTTC
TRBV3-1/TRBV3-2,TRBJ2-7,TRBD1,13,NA,CASSSGQLDEQYF,TGTGCCAGCAGCTCGGGACAGCTAGACGAGCAGTACTTC
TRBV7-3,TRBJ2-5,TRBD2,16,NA,CASSIQVAGGPKTQYF,TGTGCCAGCAGCATCCAAGTAGCGGGAGGGCCCAAGACCCAGTACTTC
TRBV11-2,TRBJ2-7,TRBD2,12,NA,CASSRGGSEQYF,TGTGCCAGCAGCCGGGGGGGTTCCGAGCAGTACTTC
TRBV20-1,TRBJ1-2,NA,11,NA,CSARDQGGYTF,TGCAGTGCTAGAGATCAGGGGGGCTACACCTTC
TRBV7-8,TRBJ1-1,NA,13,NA,CASSLDTNTEAFF,TGTGCCAGCAGCTTAGATACTAACACTGAAGCTTTCTTT
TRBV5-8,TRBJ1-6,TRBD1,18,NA,CASSKKNWGTTGNKPLHF,TGTGCCAGCAGCAAGAAAAACTGGGGGACGACAGGGAATAAACCCCTCCACTTT
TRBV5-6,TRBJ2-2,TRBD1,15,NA,CASSSKQGIAGELFF,TGTGCCAGCAGCAGTAAACAGGGGATCGCCGGGGAGCTGTTTTTT
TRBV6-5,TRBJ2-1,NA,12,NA,CASTLSRGEQFF,TGTGCCAGCACATTGTCTAGGGGTGAGCAGTTCTTC
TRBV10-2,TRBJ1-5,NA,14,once,CASRHGQANQPQHF,TGCGCCAGCAGACATGGACAAGCAAATCAGCCCCAGCATTTT
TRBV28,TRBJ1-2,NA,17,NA,CASSSSVDRITNYGYTF,TGTGCCAGCAGTTCCTCGGTCGACAGGATTACTAACTATGGCTACACCTTC
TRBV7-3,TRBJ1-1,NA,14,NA,CASSFPGKDTEAFF,TGTGCCAGCAGCTTCCCAGGGAAAGACACTGAAGCTTTCTTT
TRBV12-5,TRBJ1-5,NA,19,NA,CASGLVLGTPIHSNQPQHF,TGTGCTAGTGGTTTGGTACTCGGGACACCGATTCATAGCAATCAGCCCCAGCATTTT
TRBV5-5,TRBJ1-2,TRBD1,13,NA,CASSPRGENGYTF,TGTGCCAGCAGCCCCAGGGGGGAAAATGGCTACACCTTC
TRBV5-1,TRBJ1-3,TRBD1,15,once,CASSSGTASGNTIYF,TGCGCCAGCAGCTCAGGGACAGCCTCTGGAAACACCATATATTTT
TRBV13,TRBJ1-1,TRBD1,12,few,CASSWGQVEAFF,TGTGCCAGCAGCTGGGGACAGGTGGAAGCTTTCTTT
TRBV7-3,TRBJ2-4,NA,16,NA,CASSLSGASAKNIQYF,TGTGCCAGCAGCTTATCCGGTGCTAGCGCCAAAAACATTCAGTACTTC
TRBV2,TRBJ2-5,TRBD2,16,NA,CASRAPLAGVAETQYF,TGTGCCAGCAGGGCACCTCTAGCGGGAGTAGCGGAGACCCAGTACTTC
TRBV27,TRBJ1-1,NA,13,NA,CASSFREGTEAFF,TGTGCCAGCAGCTTCAGGGAGGGGACTGAAGCTTTCTTT
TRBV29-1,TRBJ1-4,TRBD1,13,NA,CSVGGTANEKLFF,TGCAGCGTTGGAGGGACAGCTAATGAAAAACTGTTTTTT
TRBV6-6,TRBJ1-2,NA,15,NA,CASTPPDRIKDGYTF,TGTGCCAGCACCCCCCCCGACAGGATCAAGGATGGCTACACCTTC
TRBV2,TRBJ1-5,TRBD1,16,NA,CASRTGTAFSNQPQHF,TGTGCCAGCAGAACCGGGACAGCCTTTAGCAATCAGCCCCAGCATTTT
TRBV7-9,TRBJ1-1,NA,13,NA,CASSSVPFAEAFF,TGTGCCAGCAGCTCGGTCCCCTTCGCTGAAGCTTTCTTT